One sample yielded the 13 T cell receptor beta chains listed below, sequenced in a study of blood T cell repertoires in COVID-19. The method was immunoSEQ multiplex PCR; TCRdb's version includes in-frame clones alone and lacks a portion of them. The data hold 350,000 to 450,000 clones, with 75% to 90% observed a single time. Material: peripheral blood. Every receptor here comes from a woman in her thirties or forties with COVID-19, enrolled during active disease.

This chain joins TRBV19 and TRBJ1-1; D might be TRBD1 (5 bases). V was shortened by 0 bases and J by 1 base, with 9 bases between the two germline ends. In germline, CDR1 is LNHDA, CDR2 SQIVND (reference sequence). This CDR3 contains 15 residues. CDR3 nucleotide sequence: TGTGCCAGTAGTATAGATCTCGGGGGGAACACTGAAGCTTTCTTT. Protein: CASSIDLGGNTEAFF.

This chain uses TRBV7-2 with TRBJ1-5, with 7 bases lining up with TRBD1. V lost 1 base, J lost 3 bases, and 6 bases stayed unmatched. Per the germline V gene, CDR1 is SGHTA and CDR2 is FQGNSA. The CDR3 totals 16 residues. The CDR3 DNA reads as TGTGCCAGCAGCTTAGTGTCGGGACAGCCCAATCAGCCCCAGCATTTT. Its translation: CASSLVSGQPNQPQHF.

The J gene is TRBJ1-1, the V gene TRBV7-2, with 8 bases lining up with TRBD1. V shed 4 bases, J shed 10 bases, and the junction held 11 bases outside the gene matches. Per the germline V gene, CDR1 is SGHTA and CDR2 is FQGNSA. This CDR3 has 14 residues. The DNA of the CDR3 is TGTGCCAGCAGCTCTACTCTGACAGGGGCGGGAGCTTTCTTT. It codes for CASSSTLTGAGAFF.

This clone appeared once. The J gene is TRBJ1-2, the V gene TRBV19, with 10 bases that match TRBD1. The CDR3 extends over 14 amino acids. Germline CDR1 LNHDA, CDR2 SQIVND (reference sequence). Losses at the gene ends were 5 bases for V and 5 bases for J; bases not matched to a gene: 5. The CDR3 region has the DNA TGTGCCAGTAGTTTACGACAGGGGGCTTATGGCTACACCTTC. This codes for CASSLRQGAYGYTF.

The chain has TRBV9 and TRBJ2-2, with D perhaps matching TRBD2 (6 bases). CDR3 length: 17 residues. Trimming removed 4 bases at V and 3 bases at J, with 19 bases between. The germline CDR1 and CDR2 sequences are SGDLS and YYNGEE. The CDR3 region is CASSLSSGRVDTGELFF. The CDR3 DNA sequence: TGTGCCAGCAGCCTCTCCAGCGGGCGAGTGGACACCGGGGAGCTGTTTTTT.

The rearrangement links TRBV6-5 to TRBJ1-6; no firm D call. V gave up 2 bases and J gave up 7 bases, with 12 bases separating them. CDR1 is MNHEY, CDR2 SVGAGI, per germline. The CDR3 runs 15 residues. In DNA, the CDR3 is TGTGCCAGCAGTTACATTGTACGGTTGAATTCACCCCTCCACTTT. Translation gives CASSYIVRLNSPLHF.

This chain uses TRBV5-4 with TRBJ1-5; TRBD1 agrees at 8 bases. The germline V gene has CDR1 SGHNT and CDR2 YYREEE (reference sequence). The junction had 6 bases not matched to a gene; V was cut back by 4 bases and J by 3 bases. The CDR3 has 15 residues. Written as DNA, the CDR3 is TGTGCCAGCAGCGCGACAGGGGCCCCCAATCAGCCCCAGCATTTT. It translates to CASSATGAPNQPQHF.

This clone showed up just once. One junction end disagrees with the germline gene, perhaps due to a read error. This chain links TRBV6-5 with TRBJ1-2, with D perhaps matching TRBD1 (6 bases). Germline values: CDR1 MNHEY, CDR2 SVGAGI. CDR3 length: 14 residues. CDR3 DNA sequence: TGTGCCAGCACCGATATACCAGACAGGACTCCTGCTTACTTC. Protein sequence: CASTDIPDRTPAYF.

On this clone: Additional DNA sequences in this sample encode the identical CDR3. The rearrangement joins TRBV4-3 to TRBJ1-1, with TRBD1 as a possible D gene (6 bases). V was clipped by 3 bases and J by 4 bases, with 9 bases between them. The CDR3 totals 13 residues. Germline assignment: CDR1 LGHNA and CDR2 YSLEER. The CDR3 DNA follows: TGCGCCAGCAGCCAGGAAGGGGGCACTGAAGCTTTCTTT. Encoded protein: CASSQEGGTEAFF.

This chain joins TRBV3-1 (or the pseudogene TRBV3-2) and TRBJ2-1; 11 nucleotides align to TRBD2. Germline values: CDR1 LGHDT, CDR2 YNNKEL (reference sequence). After removal of 1 base from V and 4 bases from J, the junction contained 3 bases not matched to a gene. This CDR3 has 16 amino acids. Here the CDR3 DNA reads TGTGCCAGCAGCCAAGTGGCTAGCGGGAGGTACAATGAGCAGTTCTTC. Translating it yields CASSQVASGRYNEQFF.

The chain employs TRBV4-3 and TRBJ1-2; 10 nucleotides line up with TRBD1. In germline, CDR1 is LGHNA, CDR2 YSLEER. The CDR3 loop spans 15 amino acids. Trimming at V came to 2 bases and at J to 8 bases, leaving 8 bases not matched to a gene. The CDR3 sequence is CASSQTARDRGGYTF. As DNA, the CDR3 is TGCGCCAGCAGCCAAACCGCCCGGGACAGGGGAGGCTACACCTTC.

This chain links TRBV27 with TRBJ1-2, with D possibly being TRBD1 (5 bases). This CDR3 spans 13 amino acids. The germline V gene encodes CDR1 MNHEY and CDR2 SMNVEV (reference sequence). Trimming took off 4 bases at V and 7 bases at J, with 13 bases between the two ends. CDR3 protein: CASSWGRASGYTF. The CDR3 DNA is TGTGCCAGCAGTTGGGGCAGGGCCTCTGGCTACACCTTC.

The J gene is TRBJ1-6, the V gene TRBV18, with TRBD1 matching 7 bases. The CDR3 runs 15 residues. CDR1 and CDR2 from the germline V gene are KGHSH and LQKENI. V was pared by 3 bases and J by 6 bases, with 5 bases of the junction left unmatched. This CDR3 is CASSPPGQRNSPLHF. CDR3 coding DNA: TGTGCCAGCTCACCCCCGGGACAGCGTAATTCACCCCTCCACTTT.